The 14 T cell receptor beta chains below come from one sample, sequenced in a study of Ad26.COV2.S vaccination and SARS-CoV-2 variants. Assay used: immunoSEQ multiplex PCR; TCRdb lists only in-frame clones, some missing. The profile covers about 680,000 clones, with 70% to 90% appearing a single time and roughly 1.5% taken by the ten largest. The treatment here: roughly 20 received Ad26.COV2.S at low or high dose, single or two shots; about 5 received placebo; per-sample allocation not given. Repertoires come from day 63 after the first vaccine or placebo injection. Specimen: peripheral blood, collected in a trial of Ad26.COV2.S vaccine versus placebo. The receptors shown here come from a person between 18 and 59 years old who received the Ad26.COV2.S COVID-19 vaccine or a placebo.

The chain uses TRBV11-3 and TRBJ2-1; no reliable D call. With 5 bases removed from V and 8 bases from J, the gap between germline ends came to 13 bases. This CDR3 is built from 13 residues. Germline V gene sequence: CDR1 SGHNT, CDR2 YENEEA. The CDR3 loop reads CASSPDSSHEQFF. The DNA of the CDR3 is TGTGCCAGCAGCCCCGATAGCAGCCATGAGCAGTTCTTC. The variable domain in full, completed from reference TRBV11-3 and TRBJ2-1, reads EAGVVQSPRYKIIEKKQPVAFWCNPISGHNTLYWYLQNLGQGPELLIRYENEEAVDDSQLPKDRFSAERLKGVDSTLKIQPAELGDSAVYLCASSPDSSHEQFFGPGTRLTVL.

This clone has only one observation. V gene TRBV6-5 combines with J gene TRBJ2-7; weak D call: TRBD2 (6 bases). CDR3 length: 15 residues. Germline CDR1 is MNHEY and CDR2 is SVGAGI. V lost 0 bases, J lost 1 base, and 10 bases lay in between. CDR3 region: CASSYSLASSYEQYF. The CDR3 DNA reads TGTGCCAGCAGTTACTCTCTAGCGTCTTCCTACGAGCAGTACTTC.

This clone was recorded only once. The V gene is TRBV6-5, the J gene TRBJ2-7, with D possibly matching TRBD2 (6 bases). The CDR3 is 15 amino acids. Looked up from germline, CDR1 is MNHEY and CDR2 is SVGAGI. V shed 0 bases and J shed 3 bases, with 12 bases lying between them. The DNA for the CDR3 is TGTGCCAGCAGTTACTCGGGGAGGCTGGGCTACGAGCAGTACTTC. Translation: CASSYSGRLGYEQYF.

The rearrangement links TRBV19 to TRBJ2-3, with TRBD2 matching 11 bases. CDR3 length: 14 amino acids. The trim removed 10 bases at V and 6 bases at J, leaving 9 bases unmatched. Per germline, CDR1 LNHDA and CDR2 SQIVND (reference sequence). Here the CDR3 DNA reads TGTGCCACCCGCTCTAGCGGGAGGACGGATACGCAGTATTTT. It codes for CATRSSGRTDTQYF.

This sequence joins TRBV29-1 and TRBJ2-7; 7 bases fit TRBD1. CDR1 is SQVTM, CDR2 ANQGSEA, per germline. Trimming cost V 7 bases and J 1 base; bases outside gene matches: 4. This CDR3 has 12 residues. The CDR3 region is CSAGQVSYEQYF. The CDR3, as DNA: TGCAGCGCTGGACAGGTTTCCTACGAGCAGTACTTC.

The CDR3 nucleotides are TGTGCCAGCAGCTTGGGTACTAGCGGGTGGAATGAGCAGTTCTTC. This codes for CASSLGTSGWNEQFF. The gene calls are TRBV5-6 and TRBJ2-1; the match to TRBD2 covers 9 bases. Germline V gene sequence: CDR1 SGHDT, CDR2 YYEEEE. V was pared by 0 bases and J by 7 bases, with 5 bases of the junction left unmatched. The CDR3 loop spans 15 amino acids. Full variable domain (rest looked up from reference TRBV5-6 and TRBJ2-1): DAGVTQSPTHLIKTRGQQVTLRCSPKSGHDTVSWYQQALGQGPQFIFQYYEEEERQRGNFPDRFSGHQFPNYSSELNVNALLLGDSALYLCASSLGTSGWNEQFFGPGTRLTVL.

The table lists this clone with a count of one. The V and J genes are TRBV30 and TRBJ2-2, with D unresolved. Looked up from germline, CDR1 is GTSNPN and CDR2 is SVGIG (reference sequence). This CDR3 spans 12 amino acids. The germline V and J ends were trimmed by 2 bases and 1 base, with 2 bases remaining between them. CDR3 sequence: CAWSQNTGELFF. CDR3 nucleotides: TGTGCCTGGAGTCAGAACACCGGGGAGCTGTTTTTT.

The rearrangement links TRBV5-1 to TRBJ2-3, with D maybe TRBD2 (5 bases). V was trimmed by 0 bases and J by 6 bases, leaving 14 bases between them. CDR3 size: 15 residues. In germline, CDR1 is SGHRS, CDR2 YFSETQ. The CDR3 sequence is CASSLDQAEADTQYF. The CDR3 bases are TGCGCCAGCAGCTTGGATCAAGCGGAGGCGGATACGCAGTATTTT. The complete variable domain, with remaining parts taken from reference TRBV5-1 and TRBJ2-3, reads KAGVTQTPRYLIKTRGQQVTLSCSPISGHRSVSWYQQTPGQGLQFLFEYFSETQRNKGNFPGRFSGRQFSNSRSEMNVSTLELGDSALYLCASSLDQAEADTQYFGPGTRLTVL.

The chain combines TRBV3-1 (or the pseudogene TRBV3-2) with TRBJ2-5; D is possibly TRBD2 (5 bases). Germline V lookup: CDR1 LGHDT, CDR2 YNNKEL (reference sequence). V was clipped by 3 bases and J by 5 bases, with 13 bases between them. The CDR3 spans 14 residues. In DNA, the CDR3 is TGTGCCAGCAGCCAGGAAGCTTGGGAGGAGACCCAGTACTTC. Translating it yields CASSQEAWEETQYF.

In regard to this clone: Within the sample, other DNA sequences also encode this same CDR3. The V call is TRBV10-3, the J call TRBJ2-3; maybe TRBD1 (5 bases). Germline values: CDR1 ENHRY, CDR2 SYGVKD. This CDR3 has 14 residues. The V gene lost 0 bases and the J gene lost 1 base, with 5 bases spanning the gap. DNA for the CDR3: TGTGCCATCAGTGAGTCGACAGGCACAGATACGCAGTATTTT. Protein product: CAISESTGTDTQYF.

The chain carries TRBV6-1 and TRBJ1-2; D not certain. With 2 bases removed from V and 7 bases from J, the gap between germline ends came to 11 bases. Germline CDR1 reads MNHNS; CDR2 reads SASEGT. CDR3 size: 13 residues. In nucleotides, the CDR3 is TGTGCCAGCAGTGAATGGCAGAGAATTGGCTACACCTTC. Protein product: CASSEWQRIGYTF.

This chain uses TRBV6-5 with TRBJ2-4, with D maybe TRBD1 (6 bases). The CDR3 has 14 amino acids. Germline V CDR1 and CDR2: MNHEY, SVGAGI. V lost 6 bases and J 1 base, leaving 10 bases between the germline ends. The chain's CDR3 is CASSSGVAKNIQYF. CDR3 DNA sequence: TGTGCCAGCAGCTCAGGGGTGGCCAAAAACATTCAGTACTTC.

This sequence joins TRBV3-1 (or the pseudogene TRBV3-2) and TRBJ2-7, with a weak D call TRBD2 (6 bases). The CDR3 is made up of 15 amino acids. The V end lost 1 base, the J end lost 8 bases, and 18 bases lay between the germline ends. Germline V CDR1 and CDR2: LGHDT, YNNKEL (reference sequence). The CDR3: CASSQVNRRDWKQYF. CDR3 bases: TGTGCCAGCAGCCAAGTAAACCGCCGGGACTGGAAGCAGTACTTC.

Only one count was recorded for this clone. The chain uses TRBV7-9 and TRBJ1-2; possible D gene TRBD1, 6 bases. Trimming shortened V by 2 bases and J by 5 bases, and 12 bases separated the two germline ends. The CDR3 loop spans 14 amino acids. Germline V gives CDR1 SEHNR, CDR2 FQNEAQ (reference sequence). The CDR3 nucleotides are TGTGCCAGCAGCTTAAGCAGGGGCAGTTATGGCTACACCTTC. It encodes CASSLSRGSYGYTF.